This entry lists 13 T cell receptor beta chains sequenced from one sample in a study of low-dose radiotherapy and immunotherapy resistance in tumors. TRAV- and TRBV-specific primers, spanning alpha and beta chains, primed first-strand cDNA. It was with a constant-region primer and a V-primer adapter that TCRs were amplified over roughly 19 PCR cycles. One entry per CDR3 protein, called by TCRdb with MiXCR from the reads. The table includes 15,000 to 20,000 distinct CDR3 sequences, about two thirds detected once. Source of these receptors: a human donor with advanced metastatic prostate, ovarian, gallbladder or colorectal cancer (not recorded which). This table probably holds off-target reads from a library built for another chain.

This rearrangement joins TRBV5-8 to TRBJ2-1; a possible D gene is TRBD2 (5 bases). V shed 1 base and J shed 3 bases, with 14 bases lying between them. The CDR3 contains 16 residues. Germline V gene lookup returns CDR1 SGHTS and CDR2 YDEGEE. CDR3: CASSLFLRVGYNEQFF. The CDR3 nucleotides are TGTGCCAGCAGCTTGTTTTTGCGGGTGGGCTACAATGAGCAGTTCTTC.

The chain employs TRBV7-2 and TRBJ1-2, with 7 bases identical to TRBD1. Germline-derived CDR1 and CDR2 are SGHTA and FQGNSA. The CDR3 has 15 residues. V trimming: 5 bases; J trimming: 7 bases; junction bases outside the gene matches: 13. CDR3 sequence (DNA): TGTGCCAGCAGCCTGACGAGTGTACAGGGGTTTGGCTACACCTTC. Translating gives CASSLTSVQGFGYTF. The entire variable domain, with the rest obtained from reference TRBV7-2 and TRBJ1-2, is as follows: GAGVSQSPSNKVTEKGKDVELRCDPISGHTALYWYRQSLGQGLEFLIYFQGNSAPDKSGLPSDRFSAERTGGSVSTLTIQRTQQEDSAVYLCASSLTSVQGFGYTFGSGTRLTVV.

The V gene is TRBV11-2, the J gene TRBJ1-2; D gene unclear. This CDR3 comprises 13 residues. The germline CDR1 and CDR2 sequences are SGHAT and FQNNGV. With 1 base removed from V and 7 bases from J, the gap between germline ends came to 10 bases. The CDR3 region has the DNA TGTGCCAGCAGCTTAGGGGTTCGCTTTGGCTACACCTTC. Translated, it gives CASSLGVRFGYTF.

CDR3 DNA: TGCAGCGTTGAAGAAGGGGGGGATGCGCAGTATTTT. Its protein product is CSVEEGGDAQYF. The genes are TRBV29-1 and TRBJ2-3, with D possibly TRBD2 on 7 matching bases. Trimming took off 0 bases at V and 10 bases at J, with 11 bases between the two ends. This CDR3 comprises 12 residues. Germline CDR1 SQVTM, CDR2 ANQGSEA.

This sequence joins TRBV30 and TRBJ2-3; D call uncertain. Between the trimmed V and J ends, which lost 0 bases and 0 bases, there was a span of 10 bases. The CDR3 has 15 amino acids. The germline CDR1 and CDR2 sequences are GTSNPN and SVGIG (reference sequence). CDR3 coding DNA: TGTGCCTGGAGTGTAGGGCTAACTAGCACAGATACGCAGTATTTT. It codes for CAWSVGLTSTDTQYF.

This clonotype was found a few times. The chain joins TRBV12-3 or TRBV12-4 to TRBJ1-2; 7 nucleotides agree with TRBD1. The J segment lost 8 bases and the V segment lost 3 bases, leaving 9 bases of the junction unmatched. The CDR3 contains 14 residues. The CDR3 DNA sequence: TGTGCCAGCAGTTTTCGCTGGACAGGCGAAGGCTACACCTTC. Amino acid sequence: CASSFRWTGEGYTF.

This clonotype was seen only a few times. CDR3 DNA: TGTGCCAGCAGCCTACTCGGACAGGGGGCATCTGGCTACACCTTC. Translated: CASSLLGQGASGYTF. This chain connects TRBV5-6 to TRBJ1-2; 11 bases line up with TRBD1. J was trimmed by 7 bases and V by 4 bases; bases with no gene match: 9. The germline gives CDR1 SGHDT, CDR2 YYEEEE. The CDR3 sequence is 15 residues long.

This clonotype was seen once. The V gene is TRBV20-1, the J gene TRBJ2-1, with a weak D call TRBD1 (6 bases). V lost 7 bases and J lost 8, with 18 bases in between. Germline lookup yields CDR1 DFQATT and CDR2 SNEGSKA (reference sequence). This CDR3 region has 13 residues. The CDR3: CSVTGSYHYEQFF. The CDR3 nucleotides read TGCAGTGTCACAGGGTCATATCACTATGAGCAGTTCTTC.

V gene TRBV6-1 combines with J gene TRBJ1-1, with D perhaps TRBD1 (5 bases). V lost 5 bases to trimming and J lost 5 bases, with 9 bases between them. CDR1 MNHNS and CDR2 SASEGT come from the germline V gene. CDR3 length: 12 amino acids. CDR3 region: CASSPTETEAFF. The CDR3 DNA reads as TGTGCCAGCAGTCCGACAGAGACTGAAGCTTTCTTT.

The V gene is TRBV5-4, the J gene TRBJ1-1; D perhaps matches TRBD1 (5 bases). This CDR3 is 15 amino acids long. With 5 bases removed from V and 3 bases from J, the gap between germline ends came to 17 bases. CDR1 and CDR2 from the germline V gene are SGHNT and YYREEE (reference sequence). The CDR3 loop is CASSSDQGLDTEAFF. CDR3 nucleotide sequence: TGTGCCAGCAGTTCTGATCAGGGTTTAGACACTGAAGCTTTCTTT.

J is TRBJ2-1 and V is TRBV5-1, with 8 bases identical to TRBD2. Germline V lookup: CDR1 SGHRS, CDR2 YFSETQ. This CDR3 has 17 amino acids. J gave up 1 base and V 0 bases, and 6 bases lay outside the gene matches. CDR3 nucleotide sequence: TGCGCCAGCAGCTTGGGATTAAGCGGGAGATCCTACAATGAGCAGTTCTTC. Residues: CASSLGLSGRSYNEQFF. Together with reference TRBV5-1 and TRBJ2-1, the CDR3 gives the full variable domain: KAGVTQTPRYLIKTRGQQVTLSCSPISGHRSVSWYQQTPGQGLQFLFEYFSETQRNKGNFPGRFSGRQFSNSRSEMNVSTLELGDSALYLCASSLGLSGRSYNEQFFGPGTRLTVL.

V usage is TRBV12-3 or TRBV12-4 and J usage is TRBJ2-5, with D possibly called TRBD1 or TRBD2 (5 bases each). Trimming took off 5 bases at V and 7 bases at J, with 20 bases between the two ends. The CDR3 sequence is 15 residues long. CDR3 DNA: TGTGCCAGCAGTCCCCAACGGGACCAACTAGGGACCCAGTACTTC. It specifies CASSPQRDQLGTQYF.

Notes on this clonotype: An end of the junction differs from the germline gene, which may be a read error. CDR3 region: CASSSGRAYQETQYF. CDR3 nucleotide sequence: TGTGCTAGCAGCTCCGGTCGGGCGTACCAAGAGACCCAGTACTTC. The chain carries TRBV7-7 and TRBJ2-5; D gene unclear. CDR1 is SSHAT, CDR2 FNYEAQ, per germline (reference sequence). This CDR3 spans 15 amino acids.